This TCR beta chain originates from a study of cytomegalovirus exposure and HLA in healthy donors. Study results and caveats: Cytomegalovirus-associated TCR beta chains were listed, numbering around 150. One later analysis, an examination of the 100 to 150 validation repertoires, found that first-cohort TCR clusters tended to co-occur in them.

Sequencing was performed with immunoSEQ multiplex PCR; in TCRdb, only in-frame clones are kept and a portion is missing. The data show under 300,000 clones, 75% to 90% seen once. Details on this clone: Its cognate antigen is unknown.

Germline V lookup: CDR1 LNHDA, CDR2 SQIVND (reference sequence). Unmatched junction bases numbered 19, after V lost 3 bases and J lost 9 bases. The CDR3 consists of 18 residues. The receptor was derived from a woman aged 30 to 39 in good health and CMV-seropositive. The sequenced sample consisted of PBMCs. This rearrangement joins TRBV19 to TRBJ1-5, with 8 bases lining up with TRBD1. CDR3 loop: CASSMTGVFVGRASPQHF. CDR3 coding DNA: TGTGCCAGTAGTATGACAGGGGTCTTCGTTGGTCGGGCATCGCCCCAGCATTTT.